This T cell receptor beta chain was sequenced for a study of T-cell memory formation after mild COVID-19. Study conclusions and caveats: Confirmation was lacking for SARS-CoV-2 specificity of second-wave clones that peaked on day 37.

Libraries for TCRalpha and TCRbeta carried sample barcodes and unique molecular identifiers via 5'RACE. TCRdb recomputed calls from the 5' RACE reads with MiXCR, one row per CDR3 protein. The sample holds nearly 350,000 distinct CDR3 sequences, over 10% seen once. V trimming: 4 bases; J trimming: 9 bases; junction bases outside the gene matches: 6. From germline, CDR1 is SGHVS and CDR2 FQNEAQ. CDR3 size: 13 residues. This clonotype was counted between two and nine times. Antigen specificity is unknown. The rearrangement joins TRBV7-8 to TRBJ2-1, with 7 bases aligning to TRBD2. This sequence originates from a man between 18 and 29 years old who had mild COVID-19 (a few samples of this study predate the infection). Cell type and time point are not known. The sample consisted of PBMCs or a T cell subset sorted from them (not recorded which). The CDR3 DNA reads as TGTGCCAGCAGCTGGGAGCGGGGTGTTGAGCAGTTCTTC. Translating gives CASSWERGVEQFF.